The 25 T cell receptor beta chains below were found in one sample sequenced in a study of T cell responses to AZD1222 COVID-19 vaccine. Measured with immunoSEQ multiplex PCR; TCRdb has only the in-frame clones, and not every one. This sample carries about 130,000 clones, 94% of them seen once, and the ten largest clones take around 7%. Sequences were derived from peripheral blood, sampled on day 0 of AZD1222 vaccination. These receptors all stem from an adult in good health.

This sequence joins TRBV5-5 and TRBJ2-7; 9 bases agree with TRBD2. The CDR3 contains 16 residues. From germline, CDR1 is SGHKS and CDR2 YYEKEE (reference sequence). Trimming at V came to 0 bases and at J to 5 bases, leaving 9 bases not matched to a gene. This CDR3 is CASSLEAAGGWNEQYF. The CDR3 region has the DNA TGTGCCAGCAGCTTGGAGGCAGCGGGAGGCTGGAACGAGCAGTACTTC.

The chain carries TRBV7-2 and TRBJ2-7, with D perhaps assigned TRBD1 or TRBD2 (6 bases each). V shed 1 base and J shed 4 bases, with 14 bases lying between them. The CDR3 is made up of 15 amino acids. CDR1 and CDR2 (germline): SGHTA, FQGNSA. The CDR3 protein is CASSLVLGAGYEQYF. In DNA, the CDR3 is TGTGCCAGCAGCTTAGTCTTGGGGGCGGGATACGAGCAGTACTTC.

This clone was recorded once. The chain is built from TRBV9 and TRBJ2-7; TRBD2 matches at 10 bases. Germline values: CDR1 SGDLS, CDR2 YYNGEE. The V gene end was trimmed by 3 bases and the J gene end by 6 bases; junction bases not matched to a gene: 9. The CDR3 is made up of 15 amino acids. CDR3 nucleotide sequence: TGTGCCAGCAGCGGGTCCCTAGCGGGAGACGCCGAGCAGTACTTC. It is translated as CASSGSLAGDAEQYF.

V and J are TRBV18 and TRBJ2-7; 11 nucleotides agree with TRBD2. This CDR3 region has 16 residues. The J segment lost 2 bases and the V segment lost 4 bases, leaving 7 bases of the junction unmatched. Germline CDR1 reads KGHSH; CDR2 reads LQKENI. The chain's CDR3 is CASSLSGTSGPYEQYF. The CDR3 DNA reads TGTGCCAGCTCACTGTCCGGGACTAGCGGTCCCTACGAGCAGTACTTC.

CDR3 sequence (DNA): TGTGCCAGCACCCCCCGGAGCGGGAGAGGAACCGGGGAGCTGTTTTTT. Translation gives CASTPRSGRGTGELFF. The chain is built from TRBV28 and TRBJ2-2, with 8 bases aligning to TRBD2. Trimming took 7 bases from V and 5 from J; bases not matched to a gene: 12. Germline CDR1 and CDR2: MDHEN and SYDVKM. The CDR3 has 16 residues.

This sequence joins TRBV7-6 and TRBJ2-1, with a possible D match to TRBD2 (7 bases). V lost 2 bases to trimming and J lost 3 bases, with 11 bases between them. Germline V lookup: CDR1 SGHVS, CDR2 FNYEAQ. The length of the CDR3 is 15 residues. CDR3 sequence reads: CASSLTGGIYNEQFF. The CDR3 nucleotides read TGTGCCAGCAGCTTAACGGGGGGCATCTACAATGAGCAGTTCTTC.

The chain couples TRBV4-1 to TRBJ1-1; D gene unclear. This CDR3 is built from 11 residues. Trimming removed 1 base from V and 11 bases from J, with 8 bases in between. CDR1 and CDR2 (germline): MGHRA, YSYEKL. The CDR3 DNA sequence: TGCGCCAGCAGCCAAGGACCGATTGCTTTCTTT. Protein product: CASSQGPIAFF.

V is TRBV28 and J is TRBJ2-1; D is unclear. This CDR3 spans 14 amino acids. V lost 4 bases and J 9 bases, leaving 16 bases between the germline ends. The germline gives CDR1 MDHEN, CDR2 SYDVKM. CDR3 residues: CASSWTAAHPEQFF. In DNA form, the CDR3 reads TGTGCCAGCAGTTGGACCGCCGCCCATCCTGAGCAGTTCTTC. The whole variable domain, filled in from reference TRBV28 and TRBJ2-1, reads DVKVTQSSRYLVKRTGEKVFLECVQDMDHENMFWYRQDPGLGLRLIYFSYDVKMKEKGDIPEGYSVSREKKERFSLILESASTNQTSMYLCASSWTAAHPEQFFGPGTRLTVL.

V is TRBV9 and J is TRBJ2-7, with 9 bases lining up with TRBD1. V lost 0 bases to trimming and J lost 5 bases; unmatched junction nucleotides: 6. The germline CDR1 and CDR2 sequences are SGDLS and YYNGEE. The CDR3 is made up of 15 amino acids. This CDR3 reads CASSVGRTGVHEQYF. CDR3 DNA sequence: TGTGCCAGCAGCGTAGGGCGGACAGGGGTCCACGAGCAGTACTTC. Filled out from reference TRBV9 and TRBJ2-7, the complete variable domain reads DSGVTQTPKHLITATGQRVTLRCSPRSGDLSVYWYQQSLDQGLQFLIQYYNGEERAKGNILERFSAQQFPDLHSELNLSSLELGDSALYFCASSVGRTGVHEQYFGPGTRLTVT.

CDR3 in DNA: TGTGCCAGCAGCACACAGGGGGACTACTATGGCTACACCTTC. It encodes CASSTQGDYYGYTF. The chain couples TRBV3-1 (or the pseudogene TRBV3-2) to TRBJ1-2; 8 bases line up with TRBD1. The germline CDR1 and CDR2 sequences are LGHDT and YNNKEL (reference sequence). The CDR3 is 14 residues long. V gave up 5 bases and J gave up 3 bases; unmatched junction bases: 5.

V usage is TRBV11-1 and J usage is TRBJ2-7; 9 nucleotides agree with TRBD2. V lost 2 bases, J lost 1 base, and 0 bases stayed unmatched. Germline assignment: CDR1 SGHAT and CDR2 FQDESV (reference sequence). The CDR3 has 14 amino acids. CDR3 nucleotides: TGTGCCAGCAGCTTACTAGCGGGGTCCTACGAGCAGTACTTC. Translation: CASSLLAGSYEQYF. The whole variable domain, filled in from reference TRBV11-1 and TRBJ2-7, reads EAEVAQSPRYKITEKSQAVAFWCDPISGHATLYWYRQILGQGPELLVQFQDESVVDDSQLPKDRFSAERLKGVDSTLKIQPAELGDSAMYLCASSLLAGSYEQYFGPGTRLTVT.

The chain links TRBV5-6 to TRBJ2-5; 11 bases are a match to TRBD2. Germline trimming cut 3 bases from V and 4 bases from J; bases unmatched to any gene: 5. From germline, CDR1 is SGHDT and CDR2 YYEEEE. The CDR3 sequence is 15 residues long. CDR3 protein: CASSSLAGGRETQYF. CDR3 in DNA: TGTGCCAGCAGCTCGTTAGCGGGAGGGCGAGAGACCCAGTACTTC.

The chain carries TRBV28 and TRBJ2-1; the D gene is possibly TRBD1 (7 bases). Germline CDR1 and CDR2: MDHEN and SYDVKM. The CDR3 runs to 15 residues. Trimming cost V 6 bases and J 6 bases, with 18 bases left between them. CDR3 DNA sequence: TGTGCCAGCAGATACCAGGGGGGCCCCTCCAATGAGCAGTTCTTC. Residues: CASRYQGGPSNEQFF.

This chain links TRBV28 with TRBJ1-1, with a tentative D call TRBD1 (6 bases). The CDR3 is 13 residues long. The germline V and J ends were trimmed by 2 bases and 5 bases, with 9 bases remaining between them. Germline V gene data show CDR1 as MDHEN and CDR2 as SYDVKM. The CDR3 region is CASSLRGWTEAFF. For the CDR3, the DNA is TGTGCCAGCAGTTTAAGGGGGTGGACTGAAGCTTTCTTT.

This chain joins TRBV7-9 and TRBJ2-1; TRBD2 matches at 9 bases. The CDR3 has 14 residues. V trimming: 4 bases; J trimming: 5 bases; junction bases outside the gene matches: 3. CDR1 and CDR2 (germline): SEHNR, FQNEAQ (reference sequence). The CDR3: CASSSGLANNEQFF. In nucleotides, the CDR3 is TGTGCCAGCAGCTCTGGACTAGCGAACAATGAGCAGTTCTTC. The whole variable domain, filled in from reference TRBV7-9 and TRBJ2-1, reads DTGVSQNPRHKITKRGQNVTFRCDPISEHNRLYWYRQTLGQGPEFLTYFQNEAQLEKSRLLSDRFSAERPKGSFSTLEIQRTEQGDSAMYLCASSSGLANNEQFFGPGTRLTVL.

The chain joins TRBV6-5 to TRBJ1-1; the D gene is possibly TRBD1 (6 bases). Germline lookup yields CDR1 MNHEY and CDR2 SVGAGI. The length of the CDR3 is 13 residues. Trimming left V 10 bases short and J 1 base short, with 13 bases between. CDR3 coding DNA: TGTGCCACCCAACAGGGAAGGAACACTGAAGCTTTCTTT. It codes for CATQQGRNTEAFF.

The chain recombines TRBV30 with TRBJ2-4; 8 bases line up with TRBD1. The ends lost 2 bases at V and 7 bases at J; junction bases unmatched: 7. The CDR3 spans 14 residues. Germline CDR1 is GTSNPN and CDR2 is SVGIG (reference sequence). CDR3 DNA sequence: TGTGCCTGGAGTTTTCCAGGGGGCAAGAACATTCAGTACTTC. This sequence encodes CAWSFPGGKNIQYF.

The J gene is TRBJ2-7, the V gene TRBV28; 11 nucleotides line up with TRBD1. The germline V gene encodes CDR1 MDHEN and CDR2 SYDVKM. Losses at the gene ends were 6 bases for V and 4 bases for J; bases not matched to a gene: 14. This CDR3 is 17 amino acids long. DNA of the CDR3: TGTGCCAGCAGCCCCGTCGGACAGGGGGCGACCCAATACGAGCAGTACTTC. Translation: CASSPVGQGATQYEQYF.

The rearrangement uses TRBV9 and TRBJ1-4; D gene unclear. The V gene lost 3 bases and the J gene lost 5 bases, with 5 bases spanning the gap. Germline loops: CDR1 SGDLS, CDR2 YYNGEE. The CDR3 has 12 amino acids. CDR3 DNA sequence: TGTGCCAGCAGCGGGCCAAATGAAAAACTGTTTTTT. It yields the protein CASSGPNEKLFF. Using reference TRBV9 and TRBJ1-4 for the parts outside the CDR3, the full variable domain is DSGVTQTPKHLITATGQRVTLRCSPRSGDLSVYWYQQSLDQGLQFLIQYYNGEERAKGNILERFSAQQFPDLHSELNLSSLELGDSALYFCASSGPNEKLFFGSGTQLSVL.

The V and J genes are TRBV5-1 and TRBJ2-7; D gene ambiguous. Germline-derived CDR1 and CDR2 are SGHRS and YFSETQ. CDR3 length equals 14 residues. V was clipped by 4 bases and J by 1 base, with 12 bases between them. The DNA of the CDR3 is TGCGCCAGCAGCCCGGACCCCCAGTCCTACGAGCAGTACTTC. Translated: CASSPDPQSYEQYF.

CDR3 in amino acids: CASSLDWGYTEAFF. The DNA of the CDR3 is TGTGCCAGCAGCTTAGATTGGGGATACACTGAAGCTTTCTTT. The V call is TRBV7-9, the J call TRBJ1-1, with D unclear. V lost 1 base to trimming and J lost 3 bases, with 9 bases between them. The CDR3 runs to 14 residues. In germline, CDR1 is SEHNR, CDR2 FQNEAQ (reference sequence).

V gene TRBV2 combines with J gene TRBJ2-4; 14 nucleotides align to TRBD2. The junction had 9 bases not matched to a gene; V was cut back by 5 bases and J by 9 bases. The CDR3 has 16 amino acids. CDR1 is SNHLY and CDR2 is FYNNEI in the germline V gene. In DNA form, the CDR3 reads TGTGCCAGCAGTCCCCGACTAGCGGGAGGGCTCATCATTCAGTACTTC. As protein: CASSPRLAGGLIIQYF.

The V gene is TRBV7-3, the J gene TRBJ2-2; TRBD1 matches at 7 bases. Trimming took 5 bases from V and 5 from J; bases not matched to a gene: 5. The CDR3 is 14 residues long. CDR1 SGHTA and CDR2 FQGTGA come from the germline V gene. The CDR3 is CASSPQGWTGELFF. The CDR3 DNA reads TGTGCCAGCAGCCCACAGGGGTGGACCGGGGAGCTGTTTTTT.

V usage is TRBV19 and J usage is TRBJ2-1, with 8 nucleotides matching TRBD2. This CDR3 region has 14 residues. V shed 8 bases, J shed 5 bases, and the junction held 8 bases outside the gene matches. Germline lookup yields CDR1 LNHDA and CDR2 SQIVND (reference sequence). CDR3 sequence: CASETSGNNNEQFF. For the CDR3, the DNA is TGTGCCAGTGAAACTAGCGGCAACAACAATGAGCAGTTCTTC.

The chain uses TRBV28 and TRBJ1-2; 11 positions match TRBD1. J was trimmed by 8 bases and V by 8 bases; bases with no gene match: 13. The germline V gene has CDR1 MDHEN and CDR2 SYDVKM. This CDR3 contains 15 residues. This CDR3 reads CASYTTGQGARGYTF. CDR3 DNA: TGTGCCAGCTACACTACCGGACAGGGGGCGAGAGGCTACACCTTC.